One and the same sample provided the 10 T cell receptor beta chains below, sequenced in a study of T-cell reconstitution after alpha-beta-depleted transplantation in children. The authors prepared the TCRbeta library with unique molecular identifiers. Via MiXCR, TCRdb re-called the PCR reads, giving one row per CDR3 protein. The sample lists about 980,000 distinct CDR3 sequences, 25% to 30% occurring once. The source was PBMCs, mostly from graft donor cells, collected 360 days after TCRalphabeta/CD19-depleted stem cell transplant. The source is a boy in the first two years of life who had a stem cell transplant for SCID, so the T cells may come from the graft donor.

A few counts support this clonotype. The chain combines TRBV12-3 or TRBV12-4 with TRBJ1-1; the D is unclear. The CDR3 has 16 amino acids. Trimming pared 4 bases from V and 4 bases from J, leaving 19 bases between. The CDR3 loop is CASSSRTPDKGTEAFF. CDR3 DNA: TGTGCCAGCAGTTCGCGGACTCCCGATAAGGGCACTGAAGCTTTCTTT.

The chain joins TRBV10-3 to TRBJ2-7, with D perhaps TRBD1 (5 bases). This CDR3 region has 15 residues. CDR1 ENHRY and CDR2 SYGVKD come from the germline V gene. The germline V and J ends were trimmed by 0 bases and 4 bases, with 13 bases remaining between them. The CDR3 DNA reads TGTGCCATCAGTGAGTCGGCCAGGGCCTTATACGAGCAGTACTTC. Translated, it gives CAISESARALYEQYF.

CDR3 region: CASRKTGAAEQFF. In DNA form, the CDR3 reads TGTGCCAGCAGGAAGACAGGCGCGGCTGAGCAGTTCTTC. V usage is TRBV7-9 and J usage is TRBJ2-1; possibly TRBD1 for D (6 bases). V was trimmed by 6 bases and J by 9 bases, leaving 15 bases between them. Germline V CDR1 and CDR2: SEHNR, FQNEAQ (reference sequence). The CDR3 runs 13 residues.

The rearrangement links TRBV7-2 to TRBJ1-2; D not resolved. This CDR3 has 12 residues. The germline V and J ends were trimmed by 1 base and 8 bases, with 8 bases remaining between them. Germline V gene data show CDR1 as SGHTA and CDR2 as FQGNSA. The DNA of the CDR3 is TGTGCCAGCAGCTTAGAGCTCGGAGGCTACACCTTC. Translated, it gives CASSLELGGYTF.

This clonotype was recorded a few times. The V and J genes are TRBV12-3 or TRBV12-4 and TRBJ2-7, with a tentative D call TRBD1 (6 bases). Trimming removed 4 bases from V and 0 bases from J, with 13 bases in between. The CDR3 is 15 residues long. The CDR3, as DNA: TGTGCCAGCAGTTACAGGGTAGGGGGCTCCTACGAGCAGTACTTC. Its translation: CASSYRVGGSYEQYF.

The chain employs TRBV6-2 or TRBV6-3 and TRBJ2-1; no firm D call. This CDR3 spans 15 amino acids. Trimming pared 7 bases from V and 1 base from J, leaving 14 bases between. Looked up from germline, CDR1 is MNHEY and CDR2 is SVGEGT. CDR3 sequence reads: CASTQLGWSYNEQFF. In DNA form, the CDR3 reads TGTGCCAGCACTCAATTGGGGTGGTCCTACAATGAGCAGTTCTTC.

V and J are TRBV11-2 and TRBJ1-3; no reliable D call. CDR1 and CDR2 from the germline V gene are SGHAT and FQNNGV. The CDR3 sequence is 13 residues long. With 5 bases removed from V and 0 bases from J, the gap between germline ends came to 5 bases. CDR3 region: CASSGISGNTIYF. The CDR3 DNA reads TGTGCCAGCAGCGGGATCTCTGGAAACACCATATATTTT.

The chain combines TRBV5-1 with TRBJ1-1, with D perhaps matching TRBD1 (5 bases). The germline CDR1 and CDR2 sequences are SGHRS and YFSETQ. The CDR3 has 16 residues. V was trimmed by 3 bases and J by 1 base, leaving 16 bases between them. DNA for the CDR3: TGCGCCAGCAGCTCGGGACCCAGGGTAGGGAACACTGAAGCTTTCTTT. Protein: CASSSGPRVGNTEAFF.

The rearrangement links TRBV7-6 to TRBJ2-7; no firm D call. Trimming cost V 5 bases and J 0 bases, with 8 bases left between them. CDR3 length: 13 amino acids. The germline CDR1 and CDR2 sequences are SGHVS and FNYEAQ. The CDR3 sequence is CASSISFSYEQYF. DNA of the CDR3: TGTGCCAGCAGCATCTCTTTCTCCTACGAGCAGTACTTC.

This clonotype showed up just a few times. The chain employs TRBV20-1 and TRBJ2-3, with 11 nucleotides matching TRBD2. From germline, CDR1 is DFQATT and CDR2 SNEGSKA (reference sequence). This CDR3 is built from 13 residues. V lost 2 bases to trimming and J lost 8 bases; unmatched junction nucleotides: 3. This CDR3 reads CSARTSGGGTQYF. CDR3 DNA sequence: TGCAGTGCTAGAACTAGCGGGGGTGGTACGCAGTATTTT.